Below, 5 T cell receptor beta chains from the same sample are listed, as sequenced in a study of blood T cells in healthy people across ages. The use of a sample-barcoded 5' primer and a J-beta primer mix characterized a second PCR of about 7 to 12 cycles. TCRdb itself ran the 5' RACE reads through MiXCR, one entry per CDR3 protein. The sample contains some 1.5 million distinct CDR3 sequences, about 42% of which appear only once. The specimen sequenced was blood. The receptors were gathered from a young woman in good health.

The chain is built from TRBV23-1 and TRBJ2-3; weak D call: TRBD1 (6 bases). TRBV23-1 counts as an open reading frame of uncertain function. Deletions cut 4 bases from V and 4 bases from J, with 21 bases between. The CDR3 runs to 17 residues. The CDR3 DNA sequence: TGCGCCAGCAGTCGGGCCGGGACACCCTCAAAGGCAGATACGCAGTATTTT. Translated: CASSRAGTPSKADTQYF.

This chain joins TRBV2 and TRBJ2-7; TRBD1 matches at 8 bases. With 10 bases clipped from V and 5 bases from J, the junction kept 7 bases outside the gene matches. CDR1 SNHLY and CDR2 FYNNEI come from the germline V gene. CDR3 length equals 12 residues. CDR3 residues: CATSGQDHEQYF. As DNA, the CDR3 is TGTGCCACGTCGGGACAGGACCACGAGCAGTACTTC.

The chain uses TRBV7-2 and TRBJ2-3; TRBD1 or TRBD2 may be the D gene (5 bases each). The germline gives CDR1 SGHTA, CDR2 FQGNSA. V was clipped by 5 bases and J by 2 bases, with 17 bases between them. This CDR3 contains 16 residues. The CDR3 sequence: CASSPTRGWATDTQYF. Written as DNA, the CDR3 is TGTGCCAGCAGCCCCACGAGGGGTTGGGCCACAGATACGCAGTATTTT.

The rearrangement links TRBV10-3 to TRBJ1-2, with D unclear. The germline V gene encodes CDR1 ENHRY and CDR2 SYGVKD. The germline V and J ends were trimmed by 6 bases and 8 bases, with 16 bases remaining between them. This CDR3 has 13 amino acids. CDR3 sequence (DNA): TGTGCCATCAGCGTAGTAATAAGGGCGGGCTACACCTTC. Protein product: CAISVVIRAGYTF.

This sequence joins TRBV28 and TRBJ2-1; 9 bases fit TRBD2. Germline values: CDR1 MDHEN, CDR2 SYDVKM. The CDR3 is made up of 11 amino acids. CDR3 amino acids: CGTSDYNEQFF. DNA for the CDR3: TGTGGGACTAGCGACTACAATGAGCAGTTCTTC.